This T cell receptor beta chain stems from a study of blood T cell repertoires in COVID-19. Study summary: The United States, Italy and Spain provided the acute and convalescent COVID-19 samples. T cells, B-cell-depleted T cells, or PBMCs supplied cDNA or gDNA.

Original methodology: Cell counts per sample came from amplifying reference gene primers. Using immunoSEQ multiplex PCR, the repertoire was profiled, and TCRdb retains in-frame clones only, with some absent. The DNA was the basis for D and trimming; V, J and clone size are from that table. The sample yields roughly 130,000 clones, about 80% seen once. Sequencing was performed on peripheral blood. This TCR derives from a woman between 45 and 60 years old with acute or convalescent COVID-19.

The DNA for the CDR3 is TGTGCCAGCAGGGGTACCGGGACAGGTGCTCACGAGCAGTACTTC. As protein: CASRGTGTGAHEQYF. This chain links TRBV5-5 with TRBJ2-7; 8 bases are a match to TRBD1. From germline, CDR1 is SGHKS and CDR2 YYEKEE (reference sequence). V lost 5 bases, J lost 5 bases, and 12 bases stayed unmatched. The CDR3 covers 15 residues.